These 29 T cell receptor beta chains were all obtained from the same sample, sequenced in a study of shared clonotypes between healthy human individuals. Sequenced by immunoSEQ multiplex PCR; TCRdb stores in-frame clones only, minus some. The data show 600,000 to 800,000 clones, 55% to 75% seen once. The specimen was memory CD4+ T cells sorted from blood. Documented subset: CD45RA-negative fraction. The receptors were gathered from a woman aged 30 to 39 in good health.

The chain recombines TRBV29-1 with TRBJ1-2; maybe TRBD1 (6 bases). V was clipped by 0 bases and J by 8 bases, with 13 bases between them. Germline values: CDR1 SQVTM, CDR2 ANQGSEA. CDR3 size: 13 residues. CDR3 protein: CSVEDYRVGGYTF. The CDR3 nucleotides read TGCAGCGTTGAAGATTACAGGGTAGGAGGCTACACCTTC. The full variable domain, rest sourced from reference TRBV29-1 and TRBJ1-2, is SAVISQKPSRDICQRGTSLTIQCQVDSQVTMMFWYRQQPGQSLTLIATANQGSEATYESGFVIDKFPISRPNLTFSTLTVSNMSPEDSSIYLCSVEDYRVGGYTFGSGTRLTVV.

The V and J genes are TRBV5-1 and TRBJ2-2; 9 bases fit TRBD2. The CDR3 extends over 16 amino acids. The germline V gene encodes CDR1 SGHRS and CDR2 YFSETQ. With 2 bases clipped from V and 2 bases from J, the junction kept 4 bases outside the gene matches. The CDR3 is CASSLQTSGNTGELFF. In DNA, the CDR3 is TGCGCCAGCAGCTTACAGACTAGCGGAAACACCGGGGAGCTGTTTTTT.

The rearrangement links TRBV4-1 to TRBJ2-5; no clear D gene. Germline V gene lookup returns CDR1 MGHRA and CDR2 YSYEKL. V was cut by 0 bases and J by 2 bases, with 4 bases left in between. The CDR3 runs 13 residues. The CDR3 sequence is CASSQDRQETQYF. The CDR3 DNA reads TGCGCCAGCAGCCAAGACAGACAAGAGACCCAGTACTTC.

The genes are TRBV10-1 and TRBJ2-3, with D perhaps matching TRBD1 (6 bases). Per the germline V gene, CDR1 is WNHNN and CDR2 is SYGVQD (reference sequence). V lost 5 bases, J lost 0 bases, and 15 bases lay in between. The CDR3 has 16 amino acids. CDR3 region: CASSRQDGPSTDTQYF. The CDR3 nucleotides read TGCGCCAGCAGTAGACAGGATGGACCTAGCACAGATACGCAGTATTTT.

This clone was detected only a few times. This chain links TRBV5-1 with TRBJ2-2, with 8 bases identical to TRBD2. This CDR3 is 14 amino acids long. Germline trimming cut 9 bases from V and 0 bases from J; bases unmatched to any gene: 4. Germline V CDR1 and CDR2: SGHRS, YFSETQ. CDR3 in DNA: TGCGCCATTCGGGAGGGTCCGAACACCGGGGAGCTGTTTTTT. It encodes CAIREGPNTGELFF.

About this clone itself: Just one base apart from a much larger clone, this may be a read error. At the DNA level, this CDR3 is encoded by other sequences in the same sample as well. The chain joins TRBV7-9 to TRBJ2-5; D unresolved. Germline V lookup: CDR1 SEHNR, CDR2 FQNEAQ (reference sequence). The CDR3 consists of 11 residues. Trimming stripped 0 bases from V and 5 bases from J, with 1 base between. The chain's CDR3 is CASSLAETQYF. The CDR3 nucleotides read TGTGCCAGCAGCTTAGCCGAGACCCAGTACTTC.

CDR3 residues: CASSRPGSGGRVRTDTQYF. CDR3 coding DNA: TGTGCCAGCAGCCGCCCTGGGTCGGGCGGGAGGGTCCGCACAGATACGCAGTATTTT. The chain combines TRBV28 with TRBJ2-3, with 9 bases that match TRBD2. Germline values: CDR1 MDHEN, CDR2 SYDVKM. The CDR3 covers 19 residues. V was clipped by 6 bases and J by 1 base; unmatched bases: 17. Supplemented by reference TRBV28 and TRBJ2-3, the full variable domain reads DVKVTQSSRYLVKRTGEKVFLECVQDMDHENMFWYRQDPGLGLRLIYFSYDVKMKEKGDIPEGYSVSREKKERFSLILESASTNQTSMYLCASSRPGSGGRVRTDTQYFGPGTRLTVL.

This clone has just one count. V gene TRBV6-1 combines with J gene TRBJ2-5; 7 nucleotides agree with TRBD2. This CDR3 has 16 residues. Germline V gene lookup returns CDR1 MNHNS and CDR2 SASEGT. The ends lost 3 bases at V and 7 bases at J; junction bases unmatched: 14. For the CDR3, the DNA is TGTGCCAGCAGTGACGGGGGAGGGCCAAAGTATGGGACCCAGTACTTC. Amino acids: CASSDGGGPKYGTQYF.

The V and J genes are TRBV25-1 and TRBJ1-6; no firm D call. Per germline, CDR1 MGHDK and CDR2 SYGVNS. V was shortened by 4 bases and J by 5 bases, with 6 bases between the two germline ends. The CDR3 totals 13 residues. The CDR3 is CASSGPDNSPLHF. As DNA, the CDR3 is TGTGCCAGCAGTGGCCCAGATAATTCACCCCTCCACTTT.

This clone was detected once. This chain connects TRBV6-6 to TRBJ1-3; 7 bases fit TRBD1. Per germline, CDR1 MNHNY and CDR2 SVGAGI (reference sequence). J lost 0 bases, V lost 6 bases, and 8 bases had no gene match. This CDR3 region has 16 residues. The CDR3 sequence is CASRKDRDFSGNTIYF. Written as DNA, the CDR3 is TGTGCCAGCAGAAAAGACAGGGACTTCTCTGGAAACACCATATATTTT.

This clone came up a few times. The CDR3 DNA reads TGTGCCAGCAGTTTACGGCCGGGCTACTATGGCTACACCTTC. It is translated as CASSLRPGYYGYTF. The chain employs TRBV27 and TRBJ1-2; D is unclear. V gave up 2 bases and J gave up 3 bases, with 10 bases separating them. Germline values: CDR1 MNHEY, CDR2 SMNVEV (reference sequence). There are 14 residues in the CDR3.

This clone was observed at least ten times. This chain joins TRBV14 and TRBJ1-2, with a possible D match to TRBD1 (5 bases). CDR3 size: 13 residues. Germline assignment: CDR1 SGHDN and CDR2 FVKESK. V was pared by 5 bases and J by 8 bases, with 15 bases between. CDR3 sequence (DNA): TGTGCCAGCAGCTACGGGACCGCGAGCGGCTACACCTTC. Amino acids: CASSYGTASGYTF.

V and J are TRBV2 and TRBJ2-3; TRBD1 is a possible D gene (5 bases). Deletions cut 6 bases from V and 7 bases from J, with 11 bases between. CDR1 is SNHLY and CDR2 is FYNNEI in the germline V gene. This CDR3 contains 12 residues. The CDR3 region is CASSRDPYTQYF. The CDR3 DNA is TGTGCCAGCAGCAGGGATCCTTATACGCAGTATTTT.

This chain joins TRBV7-2 and TRBJ2-3; D is unclear. The CDR3 consists of 15 residues. Germline V gene sequence: CDR1 SGHTA, CDR2 FQGNSA. Trimming took off 5 bases at V and 0 bases at J, with 12 bases between the two ends. CDR3: CASSTTVLSTDTQYF. Written as DNA, the CDR3 is TGTGCCAGCAGCACGACCGTCCTTAGCACAGATACGCAGTATTTT.

This clone has just a few counts. The rearrangement links TRBV7-6 to TRBJ1-5; possibly TRBD1 for D (5 bases). Trimming took off 5 bases at V and 11 bases at J, with 19 bases between the two ends. CDR3 length: 14 amino acids. Germline assignment: CDR1 SGHVS and CDR2 FNYEAQ. The CDR3 nucleotides are TGTGCCAGCAGCCCCCGCAGGGATGACTTGGCCCAGCATTTT. Protein: CASSPRRDDLAQHF.

The rearrangement joins TRBV9 to TRBJ1-3; TRBD1 matches at 9 bases. J was trimmed by 0 bases and V by 7 bases; bases with no gene match: 8. The length of the CDR3 is 16 residues. CDR1 SGDLS and CDR2 YYNGEE come from the germline V gene. The CDR3 DNA follows: TGTGCCAGCGACCCCGGACAGGGGTTCTCTGGAAACACCATATATTTT. It yields the protein CASDPGQGFSGNTIYF.

This chain connects TRBV7-9 to TRBJ2-7; 7 bases are shared with TRBD2. The germline gives CDR1 SEHNR, CDR2 FQNEAQ (reference sequence). The CDR3 has 15 amino acids. The ends lost 5 bases at V and 0 bases at J; junction bases unmatched: 7. In nucleotides, the CDR3 is TGTGCCAGCAGCCAAAGCGGGGTGAGCTCCTACGAGCAGTACTTC. It specifies CASSQSGVSSYEQYF.

This sequence joins TRBV19 and TRBJ2-7; D tentatively fits TRBD1 or TRBD2 (5 bases each). CDR1 is LNHDA, CDR2 SQIVND, per germline (reference sequence). The CDR3 runs to 13 residues. Between the trimmed V and J ends, which lost 10 bases and 4 bases, there was a span of 17 bases. In DNA form, the CDR3 reads TGTGCCACCCAGGCCCTCGGGGCTTACGAGCAGTACTTC. Amino acids: CATQALGAYEQYF.

This clone was found a few times. The chain joins TRBV4-1 to TRBJ2-5; D is possibly TRBD2 (6 bases). The CDR3 runs to 16 residues. V was trimmed by 4 bases and J by 5 bases, leaving 20 bases between them. From germline, CDR1 is MGHRA and CDR2 YSYEKL. CDR3 bases: TGCGCCAGCAGCCGAGAAGGGACTCGGAACGGCGAGACCCAGTACTTC. Translated: CASSREGTRNGETQYF.

This clone was counted a single time. The rearrangement uses TRBV25-1 and TRBJ2-3; a weak D match, TRBD1 (5 bases). The CDR3 is 13 amino acids. Per germline, CDR1 MGHDK and CDR2 SYGVNS. V shed 9 bases and J shed 6 bases, with 16 bases lying between them. As DNA, the CDR3 is TGTGCCAGTAAGCCAGGGCCCTCGGATACGCAGTATTTT. This sequence encodes CASKPGPSDTQYF.

This chain joins TRBV18 and TRBJ2-1; D possibly matches TRBD1 or TRBD2 (6 bases each). Germline V gene lookup returns CDR1 KGHSH and CDR2 LQKENI. The CDR3 has 15 amino acids. V was cut by 3 bases and J by 6 bases, with 15 bases left in between. This CDR3 is CASSPTSGGPNEQFF. CDR3 nucleotide sequence: TGTGCCAGCTCACCGACTAGTGGGGGCCCCAATGAGCAGTTCTTC. The whole variable domain, filled in from reference TRBV18 and TRBJ2-1, reads NAGVMQNPRHLVRRRGQEARLRCSPMKGHSHVYWYRQLPEEGLKFMVYLQKENIIDESGMPKERFSAEFPKEGPSILRIQQVVRGDSAAYFCASSPTSGGPNEQFFGPGTRLTVL.

CDR3: CASSTPGRNYGYTF. CDR3 DNA sequence: TGTGCCAGCAGTACCCCAGGGAGGAACTATGGCTACACCTTC. The chain employs TRBV27 and TRBJ1-2; a possible D gene is TRBD1 (5 bases). V gave up 5 bases and J gave up 2 bases, with 12 bases separating them. The germline V gene has CDR1 MNHEY and CDR2 SMNVEV (reference sequence). This CDR3 is 14 amino acids long.

The chain recombines TRBV5-1 with TRBJ2-1, with 8 positions matching TRBD2. Germline CDR1 SGHRS, CDR2 YFSETQ. V gave up 4 bases and J gave up 3 bases; unmatched junction bases: 6. This CDR3 is 15 amino acids long. The CDR3 DNA sequence: TGCGCCAGCAGCGTTAGCGGGACGAGCTACAATGAGCAGTTCTTC. Translated, it gives CASSVSGTSYNEQFF.

The chain carries TRBV2 and TRBJ2-7; TRBD1 might be the D (5 bases). This CDR3 region has 15 residues. CDR1 is SNHLY and CDR2 is FYNNEI in the germline V gene. Between the trimmed V and J ends, which lost 6 bases and 2 bases, there was a span of 17 bases. Written as DNA, the CDR3 is TGTGCCAGCAGAAACAGGCTCCTTCTTGCCTACGAGCAGTACTTC. It translates to CASRNRLLLAYEQYF.

This chain joins TRBV6-6 and TRBJ1-2, with 11 bases lining up with TRBD1. Germline V gene sequence: CDR1 MNHNY, CDR2 SVGAGI (reference sequence). This CDR3 is 15 amino acids long. Trimming cost V 0 bases and J 8 bases; bases outside gene matches: 5. The CDR3 loop is CASSYSGQGARGYTF. CDR3 nucleotide sequence: TGTGCCAGCAGTTACTCAGGACAGGGGGCTCGAGGCTACACCTTC.

V usage is TRBV30 and J usage is TRBJ1-1; tentatively, D is TRBD1 (5 bases). The CDR3 extends over 14 amino acids. Germline CDR1 reads GTSNPN; CDR2 reads SVGIG (reference sequence). V gave up 3 bases and J gave up 4 bases, with 15 bases separating them. This CDR3 is CAWRYWGGSTEAFF. For the CDR3, the DNA is TGTGCCTGGAGGTATTGGGGGGGGTCCACTGAAGCTTTCTTT.

This chain connects TRBV9 to TRBJ2-7; a possible D gene is TRBD1 (5 bases). V lost 3 bases, J lost 2 bases, and 15 bases lay in between. Germline-derived CDR1 and CDR2 are SGDLS and YYNGEE. The CDR3 runs 15 residues. The CDR3 DNA reads as TGTGCCAGCAGCGAGGACACACGAGCCACCTACGAGCAGTACTTC. This codes for CASSEDTRATYEQYF. The whole variable domain, filled in from reference TRBV9 and TRBJ2-7, reads DSGVTQTPKHLITATGQRVTLRCSPRSGDLSVYWYQQSLDQGLQFLIQYYNGEERAKGNILERFSAQQFPDLHSELNLSSLELGDSALYFCASSEDTRATYEQYFGPGTRLTVT.

This clone was counted a few times. The rearrangement links TRBV5-1 to TRBJ1-1; 7 nucleotides match TRBD1. CDR3 length: 15 residues. Germline V gene lookup returns CDR1 SGHRS and CDR2 YFSETQ. V shed 3 bases and J 1 base; nucleotides not matched to a gene: 6. CDR3 in DNA: TGCGCCAGCAGCTCGAGACAGGGCTCGAACACTGAAGCTTTCTTT. Encoded protein: CASSSRQGSNTEAFF.

The chain joins TRBV13 to TRBJ1-2, with D possibly TRBD1 on 5 matching bases. V dropped 5 bases and J dropped 7 bases, with 11 bases sitting between them. The CDR3 runs to 12 residues. CDR1 is PRHDT, CDR2 FYEKMQ, per germline (reference sequence). CDR3 loop: CASSRGYAGYTF. The CDR3 DNA follows: TGTGCCAGCAGCAGGGGATATGCTGGCTACACCTTC.